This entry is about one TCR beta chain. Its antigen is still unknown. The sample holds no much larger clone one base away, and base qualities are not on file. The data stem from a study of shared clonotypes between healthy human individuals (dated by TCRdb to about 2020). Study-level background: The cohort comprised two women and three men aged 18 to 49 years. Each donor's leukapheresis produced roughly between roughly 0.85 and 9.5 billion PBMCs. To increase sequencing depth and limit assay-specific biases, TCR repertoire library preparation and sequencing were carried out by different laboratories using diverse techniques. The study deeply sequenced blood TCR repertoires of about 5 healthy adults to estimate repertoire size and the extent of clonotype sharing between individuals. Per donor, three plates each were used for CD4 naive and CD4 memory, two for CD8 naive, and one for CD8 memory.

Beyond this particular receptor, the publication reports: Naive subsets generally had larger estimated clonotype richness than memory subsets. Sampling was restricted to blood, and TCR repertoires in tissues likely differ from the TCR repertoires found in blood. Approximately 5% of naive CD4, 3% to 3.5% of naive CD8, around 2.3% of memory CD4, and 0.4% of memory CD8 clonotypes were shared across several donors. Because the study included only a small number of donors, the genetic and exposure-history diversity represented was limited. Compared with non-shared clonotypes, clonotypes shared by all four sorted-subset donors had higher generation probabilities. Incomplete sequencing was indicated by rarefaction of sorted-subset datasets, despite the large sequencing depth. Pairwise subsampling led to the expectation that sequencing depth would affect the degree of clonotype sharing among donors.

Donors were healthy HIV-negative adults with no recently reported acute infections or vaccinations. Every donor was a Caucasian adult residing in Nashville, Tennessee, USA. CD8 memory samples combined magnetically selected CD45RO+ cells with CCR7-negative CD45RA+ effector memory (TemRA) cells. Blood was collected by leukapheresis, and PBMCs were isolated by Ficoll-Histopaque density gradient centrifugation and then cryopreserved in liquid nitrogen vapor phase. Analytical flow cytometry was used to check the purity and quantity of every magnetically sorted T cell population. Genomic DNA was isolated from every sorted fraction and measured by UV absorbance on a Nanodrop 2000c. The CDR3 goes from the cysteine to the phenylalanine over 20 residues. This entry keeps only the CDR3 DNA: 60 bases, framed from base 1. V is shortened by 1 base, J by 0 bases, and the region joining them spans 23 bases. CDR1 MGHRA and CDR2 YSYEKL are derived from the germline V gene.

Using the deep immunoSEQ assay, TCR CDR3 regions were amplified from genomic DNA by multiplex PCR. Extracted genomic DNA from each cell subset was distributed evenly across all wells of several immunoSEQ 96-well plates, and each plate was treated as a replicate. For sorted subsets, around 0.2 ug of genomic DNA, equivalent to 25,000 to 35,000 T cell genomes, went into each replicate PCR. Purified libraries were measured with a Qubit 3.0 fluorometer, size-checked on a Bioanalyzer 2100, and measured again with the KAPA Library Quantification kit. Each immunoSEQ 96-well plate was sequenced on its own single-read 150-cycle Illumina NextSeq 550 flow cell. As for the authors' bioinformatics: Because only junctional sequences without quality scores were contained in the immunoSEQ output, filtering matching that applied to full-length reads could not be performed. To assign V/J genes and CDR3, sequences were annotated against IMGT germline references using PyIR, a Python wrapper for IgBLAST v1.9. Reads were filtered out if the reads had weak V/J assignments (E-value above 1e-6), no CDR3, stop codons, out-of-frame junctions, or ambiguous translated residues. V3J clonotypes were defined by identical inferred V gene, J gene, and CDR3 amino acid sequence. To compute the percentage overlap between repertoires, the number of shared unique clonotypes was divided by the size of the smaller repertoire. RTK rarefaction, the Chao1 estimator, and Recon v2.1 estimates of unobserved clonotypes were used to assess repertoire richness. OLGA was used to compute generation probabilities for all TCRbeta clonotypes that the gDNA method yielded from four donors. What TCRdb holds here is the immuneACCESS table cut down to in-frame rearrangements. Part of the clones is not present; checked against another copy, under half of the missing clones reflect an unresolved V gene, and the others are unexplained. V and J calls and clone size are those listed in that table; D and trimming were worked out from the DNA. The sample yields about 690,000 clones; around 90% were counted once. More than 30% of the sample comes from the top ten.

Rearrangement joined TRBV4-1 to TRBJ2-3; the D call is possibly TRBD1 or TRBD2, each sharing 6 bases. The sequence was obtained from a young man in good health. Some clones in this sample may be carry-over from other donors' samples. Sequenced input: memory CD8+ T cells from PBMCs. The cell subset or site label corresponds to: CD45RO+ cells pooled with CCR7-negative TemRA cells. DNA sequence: TGCGCCAGCAGCCAAGTGGGTCAAATGGGACGGGGGCTAAGCACAGATACGCAGTATTTT. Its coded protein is CASSQVGQMGRGLSTDTQYF.